The T cell receptor (beta chain) described here comes from a study of shared clonotypes between healthy human individuals. Study-wide results and limits: Enrolling few donors narrowed the genetic and exposure-history diversity that was represented. Sharing across a few donors was seen in 4% to 6.5% of naive CD4 clonotypes.

Healthy HIV-negative adults without recent acute infections or vaccinations served as donors. From CD4+ cells came CD45RA+ naive and CD45RA-negative memory subsets. The CDR3 is made up of 12 amino acids. V lost 1 base and J lost 5, with 6 bases in between. Germline V lookup: CDR1 SGHRS, CDR2 YFSETQ. The assay was immunoSEQ multiplex PCR, and TCRdb's table has in-frame clones only and misses some. Among over a million clones listed, about four fifths were seen once. For this clone: Its antigen is still unknown.

Sequenced: memory CD4+ T cells from PBMCs. Sample subset: CD45RA-negative fraction. This receptor was taken from a man aged 18 to 29 in good health. Some clones in this sample may be carry-over from other donors' samples. This sequence joins TRBV5-1 and TRBJ1-1, with D perhaps matching TRBD1 (5 bases). CDR3 nucleotide sequence: TGCGCCAGCAGCTTGTCAGGGACTGAAGCTTTCTTT. Encoded protein: CASSLSGTEAFF.